This T cell receptor (beta chain) was recorded in a study of blood T cell repertoires in COVID-19. The CDR3 totals 15 residues. V was trimmed by 1 base and J by 0 bases, leaving 9 bases between them. Germline V lookup: CDR1 LNHNV, CDR2 YYDKDF (reference sequence). In the source study's methods: Estimated nucleated cell counts came from reference gene primer amplification. Clones were read by immunoSEQ multiplex PCR, and TCRdb kept only the in-frame ones, dropping some. V and J calls and clone size are given by that table; D and trimming were obtained from the DNA. The repertoire holds roughly 160,000 clones, with 80% to 90% as singletons. This clone was seen only once.

The source material was peripheral blood. This sequence was found in a woman aged 55-70 years who had recovered from COVID-19. The chain recombines TRBV15 with TRBJ2-5; tentatively, D is TRBD2 (7 bases). The CDR3 DNA reads TGTGCCACCAGCAGAGCGGGGGGCAACCAAGAGACCCAGTACTTC. It specifies CATSRAGGNQETQYF. The variable domain in full, with the rest retrieved from reference TRBV15 and TRBJ2-5, is DAMVIQNPRYQVTQFGKPVTLSCSQTLNHNVMYWYQQKSSQAPKLLFHYYDKDFNNEADTPDNFQSRRPNTSFCFLDIRSPGLGDTAMYLCATSRAGGNQETQYFGPGTRLLVL.